Listed here are 12 T cell receptor beta chains from one sample, sequenced in a study of CD8+CD57+ T cells in acquired aplastic anemia. Both TCR beta VDJ combination and CDR3 sequence profiling were carried out. Genomic DNA was the template for this profiling. Each CDR3 protein gets one entry after TCRdb re-called the reads with MiXCR. The table records about 130,000 distinct CDR3 sequences, 48% of them present only once. Sequences were obtained from sorted CD4+, CD8+, or CD8+CD57+ T cells (not recorded which) from PBMCs. The receptor set was obtained from a human donor in good health, serving as a control.

CDR3 protein: CASSGRLAGEENIQYF. CDR3 DNA: TGTGCCAGCAGTGGGCGACTAGCGGGAGAGGAAAACATTCAGTACTTC. V usage is TRBV25-1 and J usage is TRBJ2-4, with 12 positions matching TRBD2. CDR1 is MGHDK and CDR2 is SYGVNS in the germline V gene. There are 16 residues in the CDR3. V was pared by 4 bases and J by 5 bases, with 6 bases of the junction left unmatched.

This clonotype appeared a few times. This chain connects TRBV15 to TRBJ2-5; the D is unclear. Between the trimmed V and J ends, which lost 0 bases and 1 base, there was a span of 6 bases. The CDR3 sequence is 14 residues long. CDR1 and CDR2 (germline): LNHNV, YYDKDF (reference sequence). The CDR3: CATSRDPAQETQYF. The DNA of the CDR3 is TGTGCCACCAGCAGAGATCCAGCCCAAGAGACCCAGTACTTC. Full variable domain (missing parts from reference TRBV15 and TRBJ2-5): DAMVIQNPRYQVTQFGKPVTLSCSQTLNHNVMYWYQQKSSQAPKLLFHYYDKDFNNEADTPDNFQSRRPNTSFCFLDIRSPGLGDTAMYLCATSRDPAQETQYFGPGTRLLVL.

On this clonotype itself: Possible read error: a much larger clone is one base away. V and J are TRBV12-3 or TRBV12-4 and TRBJ2-4; 7 nucleotides align to TRBD2. The CDR3 sequence is 16 residues long. V was clipped by 6 bases and J by 15 bases; unmatched bases: 23. The CDR3 here is CASSPVKWERWEGRYF. The CDR3 bases are TGTGCCAGCAGCCCTGTAAAATGGGAAAGGTGGGAGGGTCGGTACTTC.

The gene calls are TRBV30 and TRBJ2-5, with 10 bases matching TRBD2. Germline loops: CDR1 GTSNPN, CDR2 SVGIG (reference sequence). The CDR3 consists of 14 residues. J lost 6 bases, V lost 5 bases, and 9 bases had no gene match. Here the CDR3 DNA reads TGTGCCTGGGAGAGGAGCGGGGGGGAAAAGACCCAGTACTTC. This encodes CAWERSGGEKTQYF.

The genes are TRBV10-3 and TRBJ2-1, with 10 positions matching TRBD1. Germline CDR1 reads ENHRY; CDR2 reads SYGVKD. The V gene end was trimmed by 2 bases and the J gene end by 7 bases; junction bases not matched to a gene: 5. The CDR3 contains 15 residues. CDR3 sequence: CAISEAGQGRNEQFF. Here the CDR3 DNA reads TGTGCCATCAGTGAGGCGGGACAGGGGAGAAATGAGCAGTTCTTC.

The J gene is TRBJ1-2, the V gene TRBV11-2, with TRBD1 as a possible D gene (6 bases). This CDR3 is built from 16 residues. The germline V gene has CDR1 SGHAT and CDR2 FQNNGV. Deletions cut 5 bases from V and 1 base from J, with 17 bases between. The CDR3: CASSHPRGTNNYGYTF. The CDR3, as DNA: TGTGCCAGCAGCCACCCGCGGGGGACAAATAACTATGGCTACACCTTC.

The V call is TRBV2, the J call TRBJ1-1, with D possibly being TRBD1 (5 bases). V was clipped by 8 bases and J by 6 bases, with 7 bases between them. The CDR3 loop spans 10 amino acids. CDR1 is SNHLY, CDR2 FYNNEI, per germline. The CDR3 region has the DNA TGTGCCAGCCAAGGGGCTGAAGCTTTCTTT. Protein sequence: CASQGAEAFF.

In its sample, this clonotype was seen many times. The rearrangement joins TRBV20-1 to TRBJ2-3; D is perhaps TRBD1 (6 bases). Trimming took 6 bases from V and 0 from J, leaving 13 bases between them. In germline, CDR1 is DFQATT, CDR2 SNEGSKA (reference sequence). CDR3 length equals 14 residues. CDR3 residues: CSARDTASTDTQYF. DNA of the CDR3: TGCAGTGCCAGGGACACGGCTAGCACAGATACGCAGTATTTT.

The rearrangement joins TRBV7-8 to TRBJ2-7; 7 bases align to TRBD1. V shed 7 bases, J shed 3 bases, and the junction held 6 bases outside the gene matches. The CDR3 loop spans 13 amino acids. Germline V gene lookup returns CDR1 SGHVS and CDR2 FQNEAQ. The CDR3 here is CASTSGDSYEQYF. The CDR3, as DNA: TGTGCCAGCACCTCAGGGGACAGCTACGAGCAGTACTTC. The complete variable domain, with remaining parts taken from reference TRBV7-8 and TRBJ2-7, reads GAGVSQSPRYKVAKRGQDVALRCDPISGHVSLFWYQQALGQGPEFLTYFQNEAQLDKSGLPSDRFFAERPEGSVSTLKIQRTQQEDSAVYLCASTSGDSYEQYFGPGTRLTVT.

The V and J genes are TRBV6-1 and TRBJ1-2, with a tentative D call TRBD1 (5 bases). The CDR3 has 12 amino acids. Germline CDR1 MNHNS, CDR2 SASEGT. V lost 6 bases and J lost 2, with 7 bases in between. CDR3 nucleotides: TGTGCCAGCAGACAGGAGAACTATGGCTACACCTTC. Its translation: CASRQENYGYTF.

The CDR3 sequence is CASSIGGTGYGYTF. CDR3 DNA sequence: TGTGCCAGTAGTATAGGCGGGACAGGCTATGGCTACACCTTC. This sequence joins TRBV7-4 and TRBJ1-2, with 8 bases identical to TRBD1. The CDR3 is 14 residues long. Unmatched junction bases numbered 10, after V lost 9 bases and J lost 4 bases. Looked up from germline, CDR1 is SGHVT and CDR2 is SQSDAQ.

This clonotype was observed a few times. J is TRBJ2-7 and V is TRBV19; 9 bases fit TRBD1. The CDR3 sequence is 15 residues long. Germline-derived CDR1 and CDR2 are LNHDA and SQIVND (reference sequence). Trimming removed 5 bases from V and 7 bases from J; junction bases left unmatched: 12. The DNA of the CDR3 is TGTGCCAGTAGTTCCAGCCGGGACAGGGACCGAGAGCAGTACTTC. It specifies CASSSSRDRDREQYF. Combining the CDR3 with reference TRBV19 and TRBJ2-7 gives the whole variable domain DGGITQSPKYLFRKEGQNVTLSCEQNLNHDAMYWYRQDPGQGLRLIYYSQIVNDFQKGDIAEGYSVSREKKESFPLTVTSAQKNPTAFYLCASSSSRDRDREQYFGPGTRLTVT.